The 6 T cell receptor beta chains below come from one sample, sequenced in a study of cytomegalovirus exposure and HLA in healthy donors (dated by TCRdb to between 2016 and 2019). Libraries were prepared through the immunoSEQ multiplex PCR assay. For the multiplex PCR, a mixture combining 60 forward primers for TCR Vbeta segments and 13 reverse primers for TCR Jbeta segments was used. TCRdb retrieved this table from immuneACCESS and kept in-frame rearrangements only. Not all clones are present; in checked studies, unresolved V genes account for under half, and no reason is known for the remainder. A total of about 120,000 clones appear in this sample, roughly four fifths of them only once. The top ten clonotypes cover more than 1.4% of the sample. The sequencing input was PBMCs. The receptor source for this set is a young woman in good health and CMV-seronegative.

The V and J genes are TRBV19 and TRBJ2-7; D remains ambiguous. CDR3 size: 13 residues. Germline assignment: CDR1 LNHDA and CDR2 SQIVND (reference sequence). The V gene lost 1 base and the J gene lost 3 bases, with 7 bases spanning the gap. CDR3 DNA sequence: TGTGCCAGTAGTATAGGTGGCGGCTACGAGCAGTACTTC. This sequence encodes CASSIGGGYEQYF.

The rearrangement joins TRBV19 to TRBJ1-2; D is perhaps TRBD1 (6 bases). The CDR3 loop spans 11 amino acids. Germline CDR1 reads LNHDA; CDR2 reads SQIVND (reference sequence). Trimming left V 10 bases short and J 8 bases short, with 14 bases between. CDR3 protein: CATRTVVGYTF. CDR3 in DNA: TGTGCCACCCGGACAGTTGTAGGCTACACCTTC.

This chain links TRBV5-5 with TRBJ1-1, with D unresolved. The CDR3 totals 13 residues. Germline V gene sequence: CDR1 SGHKS, CDR2 YYEKEE (reference sequence). Trimming removed 3 bases from V and 7 bases from J, with 13 bases in between. CDR3 sequence (DNA): TGTGCCAGCAGCTCCGGCCAGCGGATTGAAGCTTTCTTT. It codes for CASSSGQRIEAFF. Complete variable domain (other parts from reference TRBV5-5 and TRBJ1-1): DAGVTQSPTHLIKTRGQQVTLRCSPISGHKSVSWYQQVLGQGPQFIFQYYEKEERGRGNFPDRFSARQFPNYSSELNVNALLLGDSALYLCASSSGQRIEAFFGQGTRLTVV.

The chain couples TRBV5-1 to TRBJ2-3, with 8 bases lining up with TRBD1. Per the germline V gene, CDR1 is SGHRS and CDR2 is YFSETQ. Trimming at V came to 3 bases and at J to 5 bases, leaving 11 bases not matched to a gene. The CDR3 runs 16 residues. The CDR3 nucleotides read TGCGCCAGCAGCTCCTCATTGACAGGGGATCGAGATACGCAGTATTTT. Encoded protein: CASSSSLTGDRDTQYF.

The chain combines TRBV12-5 with TRBJ2-3; D perhaps matches TRBD2 (6 bases). The CDR3 totals 15 residues. The V end was cut by 9 bases, the J end by 4 bases, with 20 bases between. CDR1 LGHNT and CDR2 FRNRAP come from the germline V gene. The CDR3 coding sequence is TGTGCTAGCGGAGGGACCTTCACTGTGGCAGATACGCAGTATTTT. Protein: CASGGTFTVADTQYF.

The rearrangement uses TRBV5-4 and TRBJ1-2, with 8 bases fitting TRBD1. CDR1 is SGHNT, CDR2 YYREEE, per germline (reference sequence). This CDR3 contains 15 residues. After removal of 4 bases from V and 2 bases from J, the junction contained 7 bases not matched to a gene. CDR3 amino acids: CASSTRTGTNYGYTF. The CDR3 DNA sequence: TGTGCCAGCAGCACACGGACAGGGACAAACTATGGCTACACCTTC.